One and the same sample provided the 20 T cell receptor beta chains below, sequenced in a study of beta chain features in type 1 diabetes. Broader study findings: In every one of the four CD4+ subsets, TCRB CDR3s were moderately but significantly shorter in Type 1 diabetes patients.

Their antigens remain unidentified. All of the isolated RNA was reverse transcribed, so expressed TCRB transcripts were sequenced. Assay: immunoSEQ multiplex PCR; the TCRdb copy retains only in-frame clones and omits some. Seen here are 600,000 to 700,000 clones, under 15% observed once, and the top ten hold around 0.12%. The sequenced material came from naive CD4+ T cells from blood. The receptors shown here come from a man aged 25 to 40 with type 1 diabetes.

J is TRBJ2-5 and V is TRBV30; 7 nucleotides line up with TRBD2. The CDR3 covers 13 residues. Germline CDR1 and CDR2: GTSNPN and SVGIG (reference sequence). V trimming: 5 bases; J trimming: 5 bases; junction bases outside the gene matches: 8. DNA of the CDR3: TGTGCCTGGGCCCCGGGGGGTAGCGAGACCCAGTACTTC. This codes for CAWAPGGSETQYF.

V gene TRBV14 combines with J gene TRBJ2-7, with TRBD1 as a possible D gene (6 bases). V was clipped by 4 bases and J by 0 bases, with 16 bases between them. CDR1 is SGHDN and CDR2 is FVKESK in the germline V gene. CDR3 size: 16 residues. In nucleotides, the CDR3 is TGTGCCAGCAGCCCAGAGAGGGGGACGAGCTCCTACGAGCAGTACTTC. It encodes CASSPERGTSSYEQYF.

The chain combines TRBV4-2 with TRBJ2-3; D possibly corresponds to TRBD2 (7 bases). Deletions cut 0 bases from V and 7 bases from J, with 14 bases between. Germline assignment: CDR1 LGHNA and CDR2 YNFKEQ. This CDR3 region has 15 residues. CDR3 bases: TGTGCCAGCAGCCAAGAATGGGGGGGCGGGCATACGCAGTATTTT. It yields the protein CASSQEWGGGHTQYF.

The J gene is TRBJ2-5, the V gene TRBV7-6; a weak D match, TRBD1 (6 bases). The CDR3 has 16 residues. The germline V gene encodes CDR1 SGHVS and CDR2 FNYEAQ. V was shortened by 2 bases and J by 5 bases, with 18 bases between the two germline ends. This CDR3 is CASSLPSLGQLETQYF. The CDR3 bases are TGTGCCAGCAGCTTACCATCCCTCGGACAGTTGGAGACCCAGTACTTC.

The rearrangement uses TRBV2 and TRBJ1-2, with 12 bases identical to TRBD1. Losses at the gene ends were 5 bases for V and 8 bases for J; bases not matched to a gene: 6. Germline CDR1 and CDR2: SNHLY and FYNNEI. The CDR3 is 14 residues long. The CDR3 spells CASSSGTGGMGYTF. The DNA of the CDR3 is TGTGCCAGCAGTTCCGGGACAGGGGGCATGGGCTACACCTTC.

This chain connects TRBV14 to TRBJ2-5, with TRBD2 identical over 7 bases. Germline CDR1 reads SGHDN; CDR2 reads FVKESK. CDR3 length: 14 residues. J lost 5 bases, V lost 6 bases, and 9 bases had no gene match. The CDR3 sequence is CASRSLAGNETQYF. The CDR3 nucleotides read TGTGCCAGCAGATCCTTAGCGGGTAATGAGACCCAGTACTTC.

This clone has more than one count but fewer than ten. This chain connects TRBV21-1 to TRBJ2-7; TRBD2, the table's D call, was not compared with the DNA. TRBV21-1 is reported as a pseudogene. The CDR3 runs 18 residues. CDR3 protein: CASSRASYLAGNPYEQYF. The CDR3 DNA is TGTGCCAGCAGCCGTGCCTCTTATCTAGCGGGGAATCCCTACGAGCAGTACTTC.

The V call is TRBV7-6, the J call TRBJ2-2; tentatively, D is TRBD2 (6 bases). CDR1 SGHVS and CDR2 FNYEAQ come from the germline V gene. The CDR3 is 16 amino acids. The V end was cut by 2 bases, the J end by 1 base, with 11 bases between. The CDR3 region has the DNA TGTGCCAGCAGCTTATCTCCCGGGGGGAACACCGGGGAGCTGTTTTTT. Its translation is CASSLSPGGNTGELFF.

This clone was found a few times. The rearrangement links TRBV7-2 to TRBJ2-5; 9 bases are shared with TRBD1. V lost 2 bases and J lost 5; bases outside the gene matches: 9. The CDR3 consists of 16 residues. In germline, CDR1 is SGHTA, CDR2 FQGNSA. The CDR3 sequence is CASSLRIQGAKETQYF. CDR3 in DNA: TGTGCCAGCAGCTTAAGAATACAGGGGGCTAAGGAGACCCAGTACTTC.

This clone was observed a handful of times. The rearrangement joins TRBV2 to TRBJ1-1, with D possibly TRBD1 on 6 matching bases. Germline lookup yields CDR1 SNHLY and CDR2 FYNNEI. Between the trimmed V and J ends, which lost 6 bases and 5 bases, there was a span of 16 bases. This CDR3 comprises 14 residues. CDR3 in amino acids: CASRPGVSGTEAFF. The CDR3 nucleotides are TGTGCCAGCAGGCCAGGGGTTTCAGGAACTGAAGCTTTCTTT.

This chain joins TRBV4-3 and TRBJ2-7; D unclear. The V end was cut by 0 bases, the J end by 0 bases, with 9 bases between. Germline V gives CDR1 LGHNA, CDR2 YSLEER. This CDR3 has 15 amino acids. The CDR3 here is CASSQETSSSYEQYF. The CDR3 bases are TGCGCCAGCAGCCAAGAAACCTCGAGCTCCTACGAGCAGTACTTC.

The table lists this clone with a few counts. The CDR3 DNA reads as TGTGCCATCAGTGAGTCCGGGGGTGATGAAAAACTGTTTTTT. Protein product: CAISESGGDEKLFF. The chain employs TRBV10-3 and TRBJ1-4, with D perhaps TRBD1 (5 bases). The V end was cut by 0 bases, the J end by 6 bases, with 8 bases between. The CDR3 runs to 14 residues. Germline CDR1 is ENHRY and CDR2 is SYGVKD.

This clone was picked up a small number of times. This chain links TRBV5-1 with TRBJ1-6; no definite D call. The V end lost 2 bases, the J end lost 10 bases, and 13 bases lay between the germline ends. The CDR3 loop spans 14 amino acids. The germline CDR1 and CDR2 sequences are SGHRS and YFSETQ. The chain's CDR3 is CASSFDTARSPLHF. DNA for the CDR3: TGCGCCAGCAGCTTTGATACGGCTCGGTCACCCCTCCACTTT. The complete variable domain, with remaining parts taken from reference TRBV5-1 and TRBJ1-6, reads KAGVTQTPRYLIKTRGQQVTLSCSPISGHRSVSWYQQTPGQGLQFLFEYFSETQRNKGNFPGRFSGRQFSNSRSEMNVSTLELGDSALYLCASSFDTARSPLHFGNGTRLTVT.

The rearrangement links TRBV27 to TRBJ1-5, with no clear D. This CDR3 spans 14 amino acids. Germline V gene data show CDR1 as MNHEY and CDR2 as SMNVEV (reference sequence). V was clipped by 3 bases and J by 6 bases, with 12 bases between them. The CDR3 DNA is TGTGCCAGCAGTTTGAACGGGGTAGGTCAGCCCCAGCATTTT. Its protein product is CASSLNGVGQPQHF.

A word on this clone: The sample holds other DNA sequences that translate to the same CDR3. V usage is TRBV7-2 and J usage is TRBJ2-7; D ambiguous. The CDR3 loop spans 11 amino acids. Germline V gene lookup returns CDR1 SGHTA and CDR2 FQGNSA. The V end was cut by 4 bases, the J end by 3 bases, with 4 bases between. Here the CDR3 reads CASSSHYEQYF. As DNA, the CDR3 is TGTGCCAGCAGCTCCCACTACGAGCAGTACTTC.

Regarding this clone: Other DNA sequences in the same sample also yield this CDR3. CDR3 sequence (DNA): TGTGCCAGCAGTTTACAGGGTTACGAGCAGTACTTC. As protein: CASSLQGYEQYF. V is TRBV28 and J is TRBJ2-7; D may be TRBD1 (5 bases). The ends were cut back, 2 bases at V and 4 bases at J, with 6 bases in the middle. The CDR3 runs to 12 residues. The V gene's germline CDR1 is MDHEN and CDR2 SYDVKM. Full variable domain (remainder filled in from reference TRBV28 and TRBJ2-7): DVKVTQSSRYLVKRTGEKVFLECVQDMDHENMFWYRQDPGLGLRLIYFSYDVKMKEKGDIPEGYSVSREKKERFSLILESASTNQTSMYLCASSLQGYEQYFGPGTRLTVT.

The chain uses TRBV7-2 and TRBJ1-2, with 8 nucleotides matching TRBD1. The CDR3 consists of 15 residues. J gave up 7 bases and V 5 bases, and 12 bases lay outside the gene matches. The V gene's germline CDR1 is SGHTA and CDR2 FQGNSA. The CDR3 region is CASSRYQGAAGGYTF. For the CDR3, the DNA is TGTGCCAGCAGCCGATACCAGGGGGCCGCCGGTGGCTACACCTTC. The whole variable domain, remainder taken from reference TRBV7-2 and TRBJ1-2, is GAGVSQSPSNKVTEKGKDVELRCDPISGHTALYWYRQSLGQGLEFLIYFQGNSAPDKSGLPSDRFSAERTGGSVSTLTIQRTQQEDSAVYLCASSRYQGAAGGYTFGSGTRLTVV.

This clone has only a few counts. The chain joins TRBV7-9 to TRBJ2-5; either TRBD1 or TRBD2 may supply D (6 bases each). Germline assignment: CDR1 SEHNR and CDR2 FQNEAQ (reference sequence). V gave up 4 bases and J gave up 4 bases, with 16 bases separating them. This CDR3 has 15 residues. The CDR3 sequence is CASSSVGGSGETQYF. CDR3 DNA sequence: TGTGCCAGCAGCTCGGTCGGGGGCTCTGGAGAGACCCAGTACTTC. Based on the CDR3 plus reference TRBV7-9 and TRBJ2-5, the full variable domain is DTGVSQNPRHKITKRGQNVTFRCDPISEHNRLYWYRQTLGQGPEFLTYFQNEAQLEKSRLLSDRFSAERPKGSFSTLEIQRTEQGDSAMYLCASSSVGGSGETQYFGPGTRLLVL.

This clone turned up a few times. The V gene is TRBV19, the J gene TRBJ1-1, with D hard to call. CDR1 is LNHDA, CDR2 SQIVND, per germline (reference sequence). V shed 6 bases and J shed 1 base, with 9 bases lying between them. The CDR3 length is 13 residues. The DNA of the CDR3 is TGTGCCAGTAGCACCCGGACGAACACTGAAGCTTTCTTT. Amino acids: CASSTRTNTEAFF.

This clone was seen more than once but under ten times. This chain links TRBV6-1 with TRBJ2-5; 12 nucleotides align to TRBD1. The CDR3 spans 14 residues. Losses at the gene ends were 7 bases for V and 4 bases for J; bases not matched to a gene: 4. Germline assignment: CDR1 MNHNS and CDR2 SASEGT. CDR3 residues: CASTGDRGRETQYF. CDR3 bases: TGTGCCAGCACCGGGGACAGGGGGCGAGAGACCCAGTACTTC.